Each of the 2 T cell receptor beta chains below was sequenced from the same sample in a study of shared clonotypes between healthy human individuals. The repertoire was sequenced with immunoSEQ multiplex PCR; TCRdb's copy has only in-frame clones and lacks some. The sample has approximately 720,000 clones, about 78% seen once. The sequenced sample consisted of memory CD4+ T cells sorted from blood. Subset of the sample: CD45RA-negative fraction. All receptors come from a woman in her thirties in good health.

The gene calls are TRBV27 and TRBJ2-5; TRBD1 might be the D (6 bases). This CDR3 spans 14 amino acids. Germline-derived CDR1 and CDR2 are MNHEY and SMNVEV (reference sequence). The V gene lost 3 bases and the J gene lost 3 bases, with 11 bases spanning the gap. The DNA of the CDR3 is TGTGCCAGCAGTTTCCTGGGGGCCAAAGAGACCCAGTACTTC. It yields the protein CASSFLGAKETQYF.

CDR3 bases: TGTGCCAGCAGCGTAGCTCCGGGACACTCCTACGAGCAGTACTTC. Translated, it gives CASSVAPGHSYEQYF. This chain connects TRBV9 to TRBJ2-7, with D maybe TRBD1 (6 bases). The CDR3 extends over 15 amino acids. The V gene's germline CDR1 is SGDLS and CDR2 YYNGEE. V shed 0 bases and J shed 0 bases, with 10 bases lying between them.